A selection of T cell receptor beta chains follows, all from one sample in a study of blood T cells in healthy people across ages. TCRdb used MiXCR to reprocess the 5' RACE reads, holding one entry per CDR3 protein. The sample includes around 900,000 distinct CDR3 sequences, 45% to 60% of them seen just once. Input material: blood. Source of these receptors: a woman aged 55-70 years in good health. Both conserved end residues are part of each CDR3. The order of the fields is CDR3 protein, CDR3 DNA, D gene, J gene, V gene, clone size. D genes are given only for firm matches. Only part of the rows carry a size: once, few, many, or a class if the clone is expanded.

CASSEAGLPSGEQYF TGTGCCAGCAGTGAGGCGGGGCTCCCAAGCGGTGAGCAGTACTTC NA TRBJ2-4 TRBV25-1 few
CASSPHSGPQSQPQHF TGTGCCAGCAGCCCGCACTCGGGACCTCAGAGTCAGCCCCAGCATTTT NA TRBJ1-5 TRBV7-2 NA
CASSLWGPWTSGKGQNEQYF TGTGCCAGCAGTTTATGGGGGCCCTGGACTAGCGGGAAGGGGCAGAACGAGCAGTACTTC TRBD2 TRBJ2-7 TRBV12-3/TRBV12-4 NA
CASSDRGVGYEQYF TGTGCCAGCAGTGACAGGGGAGTGGGGTACGAGCAGTACTTC TRBD1 TRBJ2-7 TRBV12-3/TRBV12-4 few
CASSPPGPATNEKLFF TGTGCCAGCTCACCACCTGGGCCAGCAACTAATGAAAAACTGTTTTTT NA TRBJ1-4 TRBV18 NA
CASSLHAGQETQYF TGTGCCAGCAGTTTACATGCCGGCCAAGAGACCCAGTACTTC NA TRBJ2-5 TRBV12-3/TRBV12-4 many
CASRSDRGSYNEQFF TGTGCCAGCAGATCGGACAGGGGGTCCTACAATGAGCAGTTCTTC TRBD1 TRBJ2-1 TRBV28 NA
CASSFGQELYGYTF TGTGCCAGCAGCTTTGGACAGGAACTCTATGGCTACACCTTC TRBD1 TRBJ1-2 TRBV5-6 NA
CASSETSGIQETQYF TGTGCCAGCAGCGAGACTAGCGGGATCCAAGAGACCCAGTACTTC TRBD2 TRBJ2-5 TRBV4-2 NA
CASSQERAFGEKLFF TGCGCCAGCAGCCAAGAGAGGGCTTTTGGTGAAAAACTGTTTTTT NA TRBJ1-4 TRBV4-1 NA